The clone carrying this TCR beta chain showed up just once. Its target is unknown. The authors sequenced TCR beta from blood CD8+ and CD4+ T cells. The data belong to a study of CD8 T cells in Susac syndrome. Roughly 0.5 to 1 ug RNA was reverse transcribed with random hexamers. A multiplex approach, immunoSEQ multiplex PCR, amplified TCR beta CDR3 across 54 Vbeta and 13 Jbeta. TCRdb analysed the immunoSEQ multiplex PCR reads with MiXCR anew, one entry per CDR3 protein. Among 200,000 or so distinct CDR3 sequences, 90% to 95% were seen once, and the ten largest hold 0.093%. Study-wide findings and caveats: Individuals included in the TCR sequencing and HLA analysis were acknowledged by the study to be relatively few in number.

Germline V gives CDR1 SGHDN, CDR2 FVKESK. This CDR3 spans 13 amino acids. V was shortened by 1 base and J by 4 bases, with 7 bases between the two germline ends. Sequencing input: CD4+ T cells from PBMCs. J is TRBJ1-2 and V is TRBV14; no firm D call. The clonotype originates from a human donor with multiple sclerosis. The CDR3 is CASSQGVLYGYTF. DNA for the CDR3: TGTGCCAGCAGCCAAGGGGTCCTCTATGGCTACACCTTC.